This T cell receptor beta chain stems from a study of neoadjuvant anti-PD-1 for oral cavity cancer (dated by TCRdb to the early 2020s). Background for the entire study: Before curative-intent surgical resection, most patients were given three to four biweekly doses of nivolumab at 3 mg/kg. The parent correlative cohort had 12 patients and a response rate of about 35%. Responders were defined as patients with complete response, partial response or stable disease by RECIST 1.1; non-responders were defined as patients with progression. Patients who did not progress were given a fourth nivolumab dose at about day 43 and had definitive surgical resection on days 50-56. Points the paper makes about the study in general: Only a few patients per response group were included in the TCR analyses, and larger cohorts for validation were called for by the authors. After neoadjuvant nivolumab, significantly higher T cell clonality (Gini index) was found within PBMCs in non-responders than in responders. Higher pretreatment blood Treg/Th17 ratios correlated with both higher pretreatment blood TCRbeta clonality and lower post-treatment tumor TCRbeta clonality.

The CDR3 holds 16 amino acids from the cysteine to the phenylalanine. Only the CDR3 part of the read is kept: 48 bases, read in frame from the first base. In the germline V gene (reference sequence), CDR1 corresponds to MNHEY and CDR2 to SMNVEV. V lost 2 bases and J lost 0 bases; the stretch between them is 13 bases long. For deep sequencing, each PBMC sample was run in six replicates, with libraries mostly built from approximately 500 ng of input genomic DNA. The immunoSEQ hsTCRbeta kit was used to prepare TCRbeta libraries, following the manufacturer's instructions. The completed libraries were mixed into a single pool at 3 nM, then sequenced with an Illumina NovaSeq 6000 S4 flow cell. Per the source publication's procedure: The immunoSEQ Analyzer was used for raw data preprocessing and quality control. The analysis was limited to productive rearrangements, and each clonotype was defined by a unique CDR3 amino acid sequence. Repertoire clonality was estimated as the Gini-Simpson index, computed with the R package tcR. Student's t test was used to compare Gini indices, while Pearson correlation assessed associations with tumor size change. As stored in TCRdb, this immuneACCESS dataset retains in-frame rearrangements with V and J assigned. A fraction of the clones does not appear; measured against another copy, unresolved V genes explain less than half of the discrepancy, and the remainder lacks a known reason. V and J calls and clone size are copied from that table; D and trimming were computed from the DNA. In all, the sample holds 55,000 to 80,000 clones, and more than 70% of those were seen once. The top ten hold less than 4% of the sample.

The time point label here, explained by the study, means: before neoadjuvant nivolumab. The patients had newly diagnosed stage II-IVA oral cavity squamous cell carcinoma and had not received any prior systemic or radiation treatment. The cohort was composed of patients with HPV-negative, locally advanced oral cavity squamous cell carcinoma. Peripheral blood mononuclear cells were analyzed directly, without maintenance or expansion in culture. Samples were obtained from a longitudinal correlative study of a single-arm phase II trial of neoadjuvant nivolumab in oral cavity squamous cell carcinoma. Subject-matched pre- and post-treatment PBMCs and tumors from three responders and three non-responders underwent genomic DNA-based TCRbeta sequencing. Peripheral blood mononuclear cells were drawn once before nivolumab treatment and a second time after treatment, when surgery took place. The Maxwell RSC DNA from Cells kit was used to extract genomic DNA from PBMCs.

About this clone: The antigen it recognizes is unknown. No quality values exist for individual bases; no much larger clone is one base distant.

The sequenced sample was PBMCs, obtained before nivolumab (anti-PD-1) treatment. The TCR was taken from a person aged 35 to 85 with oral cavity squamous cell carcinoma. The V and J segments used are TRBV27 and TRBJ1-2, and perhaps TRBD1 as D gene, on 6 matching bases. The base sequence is TGTGCCAGCAGTTTAGTCAGAGGGGGTTCTAACTATGGCTACACCTTC. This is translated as CASSLVRGGSNYGYTF.